This paragraph covers one T cell receptor beta chain sequence. The CDR3 runs to 14 residues. Germline V gives CDR1 SGHRS, CDR2 YFSETQ. V was trimmed by 2 bases and J by 0 bases, leaving 6 bases between them. These data are taken from a study of OX40 agonist ivuxolimab in advanced cancers. As for the study in general: In this cohort, patients received ivuxolimab, an agonistic anti-OX40 (CD134) antibody. Six ivuxolimab dose levels, 0.01 to 10 mg/kg, were given intravenously every 2 weeks. From 23 to 79 years was the age range, with a mean of approximately 63 years, and 65% to 90% were male.

Data came from immunoSEQ multiplex PCR; TCRdb stores just in-frame clones and leaves some out. Seen here are 50,000 to 65,000 clones, approximately 80% observed once, and the top ten hold nearly 0.7%. The V and J genes are TRBV5-1 and TRBJ1-3; D not resolved. The sequence was collected from an adult with an advanced solid tumor such as melanoma, head and neck, liver or kidney cancer. Sequences were derived from CD4+ or CD8+ T cells sorted from blood, sampled in a trial of the OX40 agonist ivuxolimab. As DNA, the CDR3 is TGCGCCAGCAGCTTACAGAACTCTGGAAACACCATATATTTT. Translating it yields CASSLQNSGNTIYF.